This TCR beta chain comes out of a study of blood T cells in healthy people across ages. V shed 2 bases and J 2 bases; nucleotides not matched to a gene: 15. Germline lookup yields CDR1 KGHSH and CDR2 LQKENI. The CDR3 is 19 amino acids. General study findings and limits: Versus aged donors, long-lived donors had higher diversity and more naive CD4+ cells.

A J-beta primer mix and a sample-barcoded 5' primer were used in a second PCR of about 7 to 12 cycles. TCRdb analysed the 5' RACE reads with MiXCR anew, one entry per CDR3 protein. The profile shows about a million distinct CDR3 sequences, 51% of them singletons. Concerning this clonotype itself: The antigen is not known.

The material sequenced was blood. The clonotype originates from a woman in her fifties or sixties in good health. The chain has TRBV18 and TRBJ2-7; 10 bases align to TRBD1. Here the CDR3 DNA reads TGTGCCAGCTCACCAGGGACAGGGGACTGGAATGCGGCTACCTACGAGCAGTACTTC. It translates to CASSPGTGDWNAATYEQYF.